These T cell receptor beta chains were read from a single sample in a study of low-dose radiotherapy and immunotherapy resistance in tumors. TCRdb used MiXCR to reprocess the reads, holding one entry per CDR3 protein. This table holds 40,000 or so distinct CDR3 sequences, less than 30% found once. Sequences were derived from PBMCs, sampled after low-dose radiotherapy plus immunotherapy. Receptors originate from a male donor with prostate cancer. The CDR3 runs from the conserved cysteine through the conserved F or W. Fields, in order: D gene, clone size, J gene, V gene, CDR3 protein, CDR3 DNA. D genes are given only for firm matches. Clone size is given for some rows only: seen once, a few or many times, or a class if the clone is expanded.

TRBD2	many	TRBJ2-1	TRBV5-1	CASSPSPSGDYNEQFF	TGCGCCAGCAGCCCCAGCCCTAGCGGGGACTACAATGAGCAGTTCTTC
NA	many	TRBJ2-3	TRBV7-2	CASSLSGSGTDTQYF	TGTGCCAGCAGCTTATCGGGTAGCGGCACAGATACGCAGTATTTT
NA	many	TRBJ2-1	TRBV9	CASSVAWTNEQFF	TGTGCCAGCAGCGTAGCGTGGACCAATGAGCAGTTCTTC
NA	many	TRBJ2-2	TRBV9	CASSVGRNTGELFF	TGTGCCAGCAGCGTTGGGCGGAACACCGGGGAGCTGTTTTTT
NA	many	TRBJ2-1	TRBV6-1	CASSASGWGDNEQFF	TGTGCCAGCAGTGCCTCGGGGTGGGGGGACAATGAGCAGTTCTTC
TRBD2	many	TRBJ2-6	TRBV28	CASSLGTSLHVLTF	TGTGCCAGCAGTTTAGGGACTAGCCTCCACGTCCTGACTTTC
NA	many	TRBJ1-1	TRBV14	CASSLRTGRSTEAFF	TGTGCCAGCAGCCTCAGAACGGGGAGGAGCACTGAAGCTTTCTTT
TRBD1	many	TRBJ2-2	TRBV19	CASSHPGQGHGGELFF	TGTGCCAGTAGTCATCCGGGACAGGGCCACGGCGGGGAGCTGTTTTTT
TRBD1	many	TRBJ1-6	TRBV5-1	CASSVGTGYNSPLHF	TGTGCCAGCAGCGTCGGGACAGGATATAATTCACCCCTCCACTTT
NA	many	TRBJ2-7	TRBV11-2	CASSPLQNLYEQYF	TGTGCCAGCAGCCCCCTTCAGAACTTGTACGAGCAGTACTTC
TRBD2	many	TRBJ2-1	TRBV19	CASSLDSGSYNEQFF	TGTGCCAGTAGTTTAGATAGCGGGTCCTACAATGAGCAGTTCTTC
TRBD1	many	TRBJ2-1	TRBV7-9	CASSSTTGGQHNEQFF	TGTGCCAGCAGCTCGACGACAGGGGGCCAACACAATGAGCAGTTCTTC
TRBD2	many	TRBJ2-4	TRBV7-8	CASSFRLAGGPSDIQYF	TGTGCCAGCAGCTTTAGACTAGCGGGAGGTCCATCAGACATTCAGTACTTC
NA	once	TRBJ2-4	TRBV6-1	CASRFLAKNIQYF	TGTGCCAGCAGATTCCTAGCCAAAAACATTCAGTACTTC
TRBD2	many	TRBJ2-5	TRBV12-5	CASGLRLAGGYQETQYF	TGTGCTAGTGGTTTAAGGCTAGCGGGAGGATATCAAGAGACCCAGTACTTC
NA	NA	TRBJ1-4	TRBV6-6	CASSYDSQGGEKLFF	TGTGCCAGCAGTTACGACAGCCAGGGTGGTGAAAAACTGTTTTTT
NA	medium-sized	TRBJ2-4	TRBV6-1	CASRRDAAGAKNIQYF	TGTGCCAGCAGGCGGGACGCAGCCGGGGCCAAAAACATTCAGTACTTC
TRBD1	many	TRBJ2-7	TRBV6-6	CASSYNPGQGNYEQYF	TGTGCCAGCAGTTATAACCCCGGACAGGGAAACTACGAGCAGTACTTC
TRBD2	many	TRBJ2-4	TRBV19	CASSVIHYPASGAKNIQYF	TGTGCCAGTAGTGTGATCCATTATCCGGCTAGCGGAGCCAAAAACATTCAGTACTTC
TRBD2	many	TRBJ2-1	TRBV29-1	CSVRRGLAGSNEQFF	TGCAGCGTTCGCAGGGGACTAGCAGGATCCAATGAGCAGTTCTTC
TRBD1	many	TRBJ1-3	TRBV6-1	CASRNARGTQNTIYF	TGTGCCAGCAGGAACGCCAGGGGGACGCAAAACACCATATATTTT
TRBD1	many	TRBJ2-7	TRBV7-6	CASSLVRTGTEQYF	TGTGCCAGCAGCTTAGTTCGGACAGGGACCGAGCAGTACTTC
NA	NA	TRBJ2-4	TRBV6-2/TRBV6-3	CASSPLSGIQYF	TGTGCCAGCAGTCCCTTATCCGGCATTCAGTACTTC
TRBD1	few	TRBJ2-7	TRBV6-1	CASSDWTGSYEQYF	TGTGCCAGCAGTGATTGGACAGGTTCCTACGAGCAGTACTTC
TRBD2	few	TRBJ2-2	TRBV6-1	CASSRTSGSTTGELFF	TGTGCCAGCAGTCGGACTAGCGGGAGTACTACCGGGGAGCTGTTTTTC
NA	many	TRBJ1-2	TRBV13	CASSQTFPPRLANYGYTF	TGTGCCAGCAGCCAGACCTTCCCTCCGAGGCTCGCGAACTATGGCTACACCTTC
NA	NA	TRBJ1-5	TRBV6-5	CASSEQTGFSNQPQHF	TGTGCCAGCAGTGAGCAGACAGGTTTTAGCAATCAGCCCCAGCATTTT
NA	many	TRBJ1-1	TRBV30	CAWSRGGLNTEAFF	TGTGCCTGGAGTCGAGGGGGTCTGAACACTGAAGCTTTCTTT
TRBD1	medium-sized	TRBJ2-5	TRBV28	CASSSSSGTGRGGTQYF	TGTGCCAGCAGTTCGTCATCGGGGACAGGCCGCGGTGGGACCCAGTACTTC
NA	NA	TRBJ2-5	TRBV7-2	CASSLGRQETQYF	TGTGCCAGCAGCTTAGGTCGCCAAGAGACCCAGTACTTC
NA	NA	TRBJ1-5	TRBV29-1	CSVWSLNQPQHF	TGCAGCGTGTGGTCGTTGAATCAGCCCCAGCATTTT
NA	few	TRBJ1-2	TRBV5-1	CASSLVGEANYGYTF	TGCGCCAGCAGCTTGGTGGGAGAAGCTAACTATGGCTACACCTTC
TRBD1	once	TRBJ1-4	TRBV5-1	CASSLGTPGGSEKLFF	TGCGCCAGCAGCCTCGGTACCCCAGGGGGGAGTGAAAAACTGTTTTTT
NA	NA	TRBJ2-2	TRBV27	CATTPSGGPGELFFF	NA
NA	many	TRBJ1-1	TRBV30	CAWSGRNTEAFF	TGTGCCTGGAGTGGACGCAACACTGAAGCTTTCTTT
NA	many	TRBJ1-1	TRBV20-1	CSASSGRWAVTEAFF	TGCAGTGCGTCATCAGGGAGGTGGGCTGTGACTGAAGCTTTCTTT
TRBD1	many	TRBJ1-1	TRBV6-2/TRBV6-3	CASSYEQGAGMNTEAFF	TGTGCCAGCAGTTACGAGCAGGGGGCCGGTATGAACACTGAAGCTTTCTTT
NA	many	TRBJ2-7	TRBV12-3/TRBV12-4	CASSFGRLLREQYF	TGTGCCAGCAGTTTTGGGCGCTTGCTACGCGAGCAGTACTTC
NA	NA	TRBJ1-1	TRBV10-3	CAISEPGNTEAFF	TGTGCCATCAGTGAGCCAGGGAACACTGAAGCTTTCTTT
TRBD1	many	TRBJ2-7	TRBV6-8	CASSTGQRAYEQYF	TGTGCTTCTTCGACGGGACAGAGAGCCTACGAGCAGTACTTC
NA	many	TRBJ1-2	TRBV6-2/TRBV6-3	CASSYSMAEANYGYTF	TGTGCCAGCAGTTACTCGATGGCGGAAGCTAACTATGGCTACACCTTC
TRBD2	many	TRBJ2-3	TRBV20-1	CSARDREASGVILGDTQYF	TGCAGTGCTAGAGATCGCGAAGCTAGCGGGGTAATATTGGGAGATACGCAGTATTTT
TRBD2	many	TRBJ2-3	TRBV9	CASSLLQRGGPQETQYF	TGTGCCAGCAGCCTTCTACAGCGGGGGGGCCCCCAGGAAACGCAGTATTTT
TRBD1	many	TRBJ2-1	TRBV6-2/TRBV6-3	CASSFRMTGGNEQFF	TGTGCCAGCAGTTTCAGAATGACAGGGGGGAATGAGCAGTTCTTC
NA	NA	TRBJ2-3	TRBV12-3/TRBV12-4	CASSLLARVGTDTQYF	TGTGCCAGCAGTTTACTCGCCAGGGTAGGCACAGATACGCAGTATTTT
TRBD1	many	TRBJ1-1	TRBV6-5	CASTQWGQGNTEAFF	TGTGCCAGCACCCAGTGGGGACAGGGGAACACTGAAGCTTTCTTT
NA	NA	TRBJ1-4	TRBV5-1	CASRAVEKNNEKLFF	TGCGCCAGCAGAGCTGTGGAGAAGAATAATGAAAAACTGTTTTTT
NA	medium-sized	TRBJ2-1	TRBV5-6	CASSPGVPHEQFF	TGTGCCAGCAGCCCCGGGGTCCCTCATGAGCAGTTCTTC
NA	many	TRBJ2-1	TRBV9	CASSARDNSYNEQFF	TGTGCCAGCAGCGCCCGGGACAACTCCTACAATGAGCAGTTCTTC
NA	few	TRBJ2-7	TRBV7-6	CASSFGQIYDEQYF	TGTGCCAGCAGCTTCGGGCAGATCTACGACGAGCAGTACTTC
TRBD1	many	TRBJ2-1	TRBV15	CATSRPPGTGAYNEQFF	TGTGCCACCAGCAGGCCCCCCGGGACAGGAGCTTACAATGAGCAGTTCTTC
NA	many	TRBJ1-1	TRBV29-1	CSVQNTEAFF	TGCAGCGTACAAAACACTGAAGCTTTCTTT
NA	medium-sized	TRBJ1-1	TRBV28	CASSPSTEAFF	TGTGCCAGCAGCCCGAGCACTGAAGCTTTCTTT